A single sample is the source of the 10 T cell receptor beta chains below, sequenced in a study of blood T cells in healthy people across ages. Alongside a J-beta primer mix, a sample-barcoded 5' primer served in a second PCR lasting about 7 to 11 cycles. MiXCR was run by TCRdb on the 5' RACE reads, yielding one entry per CDR3 protein. The sample contains 1.5 million to 2 million distinct CDR3 sequences, 49% of which appear only once. The source material was blood. All receptors derive from a woman in her 40s in good health.

The V call is TRBV7-2, the J call TRBJ1-6; D is possibly TRBD1 (6 bases). The CDR3 extends over 17 amino acids. Germline CDR1 is SGHTA and CDR2 is FQGNSA. V was shortened by 1 base and J by 4 bases, with 14 bases between the two germline ends. The CDR3 sequence is CASSLVGGPHYNSPLHF. CDR3 nucleotide sequence: TGTGCCAGCAGCTTAGTGGGGGGGCCCCATTATAATTCACCCCTCCACTTT.

The V and J genes are TRBV7-2 and TRBJ1-6; 10 bases align to TRBD1. In germline, CDR1 is SGHTA, CDR2 FQGNSA. The CDR3 is 16 residues long. J lost 7 bases, V lost 5 bases, and 8 bases had no gene match. The CDR3 bases are TGTGCCAGCAGCAAAGACAGGGGGCGTTGGAATTCACCCCTCCACTTT. It codes for CASSKDRGRWNSPLHF.

This clonotype occurred a few times. This rearrangement joins TRBV4-2 to TRBJ2-7; 7 positions agree with TRBD1. The V gene's germline CDR1 is LGHNA and CDR2 YNFKEQ. The CDR3 loop spans 16 amino acids. V lost 0 bases, J lost 2 bases, and 7 bases stayed unmatched. This CDR3 reads CASSQDRRDSTYEQYF. CDR3 bases: TGTGCCAGCAGCCAAGATCGTCGGGACAGTACCTACGAGCAGTACTTC.

A note on this clonotype: At one of its ends the junction is not consistent with the germline gene, which may arise from a read error. The J gene is TRBJ2-1, the V gene TRBV28; a weak D match, TRBD1 (5 bases). CDR3 length: 13 amino acids. CDR1 and CDR2 (germline): MDHEN, SYDVKM. This CDR3 reads CAGSFYRSNEQFF. The CDR3 DNA reads TGTGCCGGCAGTTTTTACAGGAGCAATGAGCAGTTCTTC.

The chain links TRBV20-1 to TRBJ1-1; TRBD1 agrees at 8 bases. The ends lost 6 bases at V and 4 bases at J; junction bases unmatched: 10. There are 14 residues in the CDR3. Per germline, CDR1 DFQATT and CDR2 SNEGSKA (reference sequence). CDR3 coding DNA: TGCAGTGCCCCCACCGGACAGGGTGGCACTGAAGCTTTCTTT. Its translation is CSAPTGQGGTEAFF.

This rearrangement joins TRBV7-2 to TRBJ2-3; the D is unclear. The germline V gene encodes CDR1 SGHTA and CDR2 FQGNSA. This CDR3 comprises 15 residues. The ends were cut back, 2 bases at V and 0 bases at J, with 9 bases in the middle. In nucleotides, the CDR3 is TGTGCCAGCAGCTTACTGCAGGCTAGCACAGATACGCAGTATTTT. Its protein is CASSLLQASTDTQYF. Filled out from reference TRBV7-2 and TRBJ2-3, the complete variable domain reads GAGVSQSPSNKVTEKGKDVELRCDPISGHTALYWYRQSLGQGLEFLIYFQGNSAPDKSGLPSDRFSAERTGGSVSTLTIQRTQQEDSAVYLCASSLLQASTDTQYFGPGTRLTVL.

This clonotype was found many times. This chain connects TRBV7-2 to TRBJ2-3; either TRBD1 or TRBD2 may supply D (5 bases each). Trimming left V 0 bases short and J 0 bases short, with 10 bases between. CDR3 length: 16 amino acids. CDR1 is SGHTA and CDR2 is FQGNSA in the germline V gene. The CDR3, as DNA: TGTGCCAGCAGCTTAGCATCTCGGGGCAGCACAGATACGCAGTATTTT. Residues: CASSLASRGSTDTQYF.

This sequence joins TRBV18 and TRBJ2-3, with a tentative D call TRBD2 (5 bases). From germline, CDR1 is KGHSH and CDR2 LQKENI. Trimming pared 7 bases from V and 2 bases from J, leaving 10 bases between. The CDR3 length is 13 residues. CDR3 in amino acids: CASLGEVTDTQYF. The CDR3 region has the DNA TGTGCCAGCTTGGGAGAGGTCACAGATACGCAGTATTTT.

To note about this clonotype: With a much larger clone just one base away, this may be a read error. The chain uses TRBV7-2 and TRBJ2-4; TRBD2 matches 11 bases. The germline gives CDR1 SGHTA, CDR2 FQGNSA. This CDR3 is 14 amino acids long. CDR3 protein: CASSTGTSGNIQNF. CDR3 in DNA: TGTGCCAGCAGCACCGGGACTAGCGGAAACATTCAGAACTTC.

The chain joins TRBV20-1 to TRBJ2-5, with D tentatively TRBD1 (5 bases). The DNA end favors TRBJ2-1, so the J call may be wrong. This CDR3 has 16 amino acids. CDR1 and CDR2 from the germline V gene are DFQATT and SNEGSKA (reference sequence). CDR3 residues: CSAHRTVRESQETQFF. The CDR3 coding sequence is TGCAGTGCTCACAGGACGGTCAGAGAAAGCCAAGAGACCCAGTTCTTC.